A single sample is the source of the 25 T cell receptor beta chains below, sequenced in a study of regulatory T cells in long-lasting Graves disease. Libraries of TCR beta came from iRepertoire HTBI primers plus Arm-PCR of CDR3 regions. One entry per CDR3 protein, called by TCRdb with MiXCR from the multiplex PCR reads. The data hold about 450,000 distinct CDR3 sequences, with about 15% observed a single time. Noted time point: newly diagnosed GD, antithyroid drugs for less than 3 months. From RNA extracted from PBMCs, the TCR library was made. This same sample was also part of a study on T cells in Graves' hyperthyroidism and ophthalmopathy.

Sequenced material: peripheral blood mononuclear cells (PBMCs), taken at new diagnosis, from a patient treated with antithyroid drugs. Receptors were obtained from a woman in her 30s with Graves disease.

This clonotype was detected many times. The J gene is TRBJ2-1, the V gene TRBV20-1; possibly TRBD2 for D (6 bases). Germline CDR1 is DFQATT and CDR2 is SNEGSKA (reference sequence). The CDR3 is 15 residues long. V was clipped by 3 bases and J by 0 bases, with 12 bases between them. CDR3 coding DNA: TGCAGTGCTAGTCAAGGAGGGAGCTCCTACAATGAGCAGTTCTTC. Its protein is CSASQGGSSYNEQFF.

This clonotype was seen only a few times. A clone one base away is much larger, so this may be a read error. The chain uses TRBV5-1 and TRBJ2-7; 11 bases are shared with TRBD2. The V segment lost 1 base and the J segment 2 bases; nucleotides outside the gene matches: 11. Germline CDR1 and CDR2: SGHRS and YFSETQ. The CDR3 loop spans 18 amino acids. Here the CDR3 DNA reads TGCGCCAGCAGCTTGTCTATGGTGGGGACTAGCGGACCCTACGAGCAGTACTTC. It translates to CASSLSMVGTSGPYEQYF. Using reference TRBV5-1 and TRBJ2-7 for the parts outside the CDR3, the full variable domain is KAGVTQTPRYLIKTRGQQVTLSCSPISGHRSVSWYQQTPGQGLQFLFEYFSETQRNKGNFPGRFSGRQFSNSRSEMNVSTLELGDSALYLCASSLSMVGTSGPYEQYFGPGTRLTVT.

This clonotype was seen at least ten times. The chain has TRBV7-2 and TRBJ2-3; maybe TRBD1 (5 bases). CDR3 size: 16 residues. Germline V CDR1 and CDR2: SGHTA, FQGNSA. The V gene lost 3 bases and the J gene lost 6 bases, with 19 bases spanning the gap. CDR3 coding DNA: TGTGCCAGCAGCTTGTTTATGGACACGAGGATTGATACGCAGTATTTT. Its protein is CASSLFMDTRIDTQYF.

In this sample, this clonotype turned up many times. V gene TRBV20-1 combines with J gene TRBJ1-1; 9 bases match TRBD1. The germline gives CDR1 DFQATT, CDR2 SNEGSKA (reference sequence). Trimming cost V 6 bases and J 8 bases; bases outside gene matches: 13. The CDR3 runs 14 residues. CDR3 nucleotide sequence: TGCAGTGCCGACGCCCGGGACAGGGATCTGGAAGCTTTCTTT. Encoded protein: CSADARDRDLEAFF.

There are a few counts of this clonotype. This rearrangement joins TRBV7-3 to TRBJ2-3, with 9 bases aligning to TRBD2. Germline V gives CDR1 SGHTA, CDR2 FQGTGA. CDR3 length: 13 residues. J was trimmed by 4 bases and V by 8 bases; bases with no gene match: 4. The CDR3 loop reads CASGGRASDTQYF. CDR3 nucleotide sequence: TGTGCCAGCGGCGGGAGGGCCTCAGATACGCAGTATTTT.

This clonotype was seen only a few times. The V gene is TRBV6-5, the J gene TRBJ1-2; D is possibly TRBD1 (6 bases). This CDR3 contains 17 residues. V lost 0 bases and J 4 bases, leaving 18 bases between the germline ends. Germline-derived CDR1 and CDR2 are MNHEY and SVGAGI. CDR3 DNA: TGTGCCAGCAGTTACTCAGGACAGCCCGCTACCCTCTATGGCTACACCTTC. Protein product: CASSYSGQPATLYGYTF.

This clonotype was counted many times. The chain employs TRBV24-1 and TRBJ1-1; D perhaps matches TRBD1 (6 bases). In germline, CDR1 is KGHDR, CDR2 SFDVKD. Trimming pared 4 bases from V and 1 base from J, leaving 9 bases between. The CDR3 contains 14 residues. The CDR3 region is CATSEGGQNTEAFF. The CDR3 DNA sequence: TGTGCCACCAGTGAGGGGGGACAGAACACTGAAGCTTTCTTT.

Concerning this clonotype: Given a much more abundant clone one base away, this may be a read error. The V gene is TRBV30, the J gene TRBJ2-7; 8 nucleotides line up with TRBD2. The V gene end was trimmed by 5 bases and the J gene end by 2 bases; junction bases not matched to a gene: 14. Germline V gene sequence: CDR1 GTSNPN, CDR2 SVGIG (reference sequence). The CDR3 consists of 16 residues. CDR3: CAWGPLLAGPPYEQYF. The CDR3 coding sequence is TGTGCCTGGGGACCCTTATTAGCGGGGCCTCCCTACGAGCAGTACTTC.

In its sample, this clonotype was seen a few times. The chain uses TRBV7-9 and TRBJ1-2, with D perhaps matching TRBD1 (5 bases). Trimming stripped 3 bases from V and 4 bases from J, with 24 bases between. CDR3 length: 18 amino acids. The germline V gene encodes CDR1 SEHNR and CDR2 FQNEAQ (reference sequence). Written as DNA, the CDR3 is TGTGCCAGCAGCTTGGGAGGGTGGCCAGGGCCCTCCGGCTATGGCTACACCTTC. Its protein is CASSLGGWPGPSGYGYTF.

About this clonotype itself: The missing conserved phenylalanine or tryptophan at the end of this CDR3 makes a read error likely. The chain combines TRBV7-7 with TRBJ2-5, with no clear D. The CDR3 is 13 amino acids. Germline assignment: CDR1 SSHAT and CDR2 FNYEAQ (reference sequence). This CDR3 reads CASSSGLQETQYV. CDR3 nucleotides: TGTGCTAGCAGCTCCGGCCTCCAAGAGACCCAGTACGTC.

This clonotype was recorded at least ten times. At one end, the junction sequence differs from germline, possibly due to a read error. V and J are TRBV15 and TRBJ1-1; D might be TRBD1 (6 bases). The length of the CDR3 is 15 residues. Germline CDR1 LNHNV, CDR2 YYDKDF (reference sequence). For the CDR3, the DNA is TGTGCCACCAGAAGAGTCCCGGGACAGAACACTGAAGCTTTCTTT. This translates into CATRRVPGQNTEAFF.

This clonotype occurred many times. CDR3 DNA sequence: TGCGCCAGCAGCTCCCGTGGTCAGGGGCGCGTGGACAATGAGCAGTTCTTC. This translates into CASSSRGQGRVDNEQFF. The V and J genes are TRBV5-1 and TRBJ2-1, with D possibly being TRBD1 (6 bases). Germline CDR1 reads SGHRS; CDR2 reads YFSETQ. V was shortened by 3 bases and J by 5 bases, with 21 bases between the two germline ends. The CDR3 has 17 amino acids.

The V call is TRBV7-9, the J call TRBJ1-2; no reliable D call. From germline, CDR1 is SEHNR and CDR2 FQNEAQ (reference sequence). The V and J ends lost 3 bases and 3 bases respectively, with 11 bases between them. The CDR3 is made up of 14 amino acids. CDR3 in amino acids: CASSLPGYDYGYTF. CDR3 DNA sequence: TGTGCCAGCAGCTTGCCTGGGTATGACTATGGCTACACCTTC.

In its sample, this clonotype was seen many times. This rearrangement joins TRBV3-1 to TRBJ2-1; possible D gene TRBD2, 5 bases. V was trimmed by 0 bases and J by 9 bases, leaving 15 bases between them. The CDR3 has 15 residues. Germline lookup yields CDR1 LGHDT and CDR2 YNNKEL (reference sequence). The CDR3 sequence: CASSQEASRSTEQFF. CDR3 DNA sequence: TGTGCCAGCAGCCAAGAGGCTAGCCGGAGTACTGAGCAGTTCTTC.

J is TRBJ1-1 and V is TRBV4-1; D call uncertain. V was trimmed by 4 bases and J by 4 bases, leaving 10 bases between them. Germline values: CDR1 MGHRA, CDR2 YSYEKL. The CDR3 is made up of 13 amino acids. In DNA form, the CDR3 reads TGCGCCAGCAGCCCCCCTGTGCCCACTGAAGCTTTCTTT. Residues: CASSPPVPTEAFF.

This chain uses TRBV4-3 with TRBJ2-1; 8 positions match TRBD2. The CDR3 length is 18 residues. Per the germline V gene, CDR1 is LGHNA and CDR2 is YSLEER. V shed 0 bases, J shed 7 bases, and the junction held 14 bases outside the gene matches. The CDR3 DNA is TGCGCCAGCAGCCAAGACAATTGGAGCGGGAGCCGTTGGAATGAGCAGTTCTTC. The encoded protein is CASSQDNWSGSRWNEQFF.

This clonotype has only one observation. A far larger clone differs by one base, so this is likely a read error. The rearrangement uses TRBV7-2 and TRBJ2-7; 9 bases are a match to TRBD1. With V trimmed by 3 bases and J by 6 bases, 12 bases remained unmatched. CDR3 size: 16 residues. Per the germline V gene, CDR1 is SGHTA and CDR2 is FQGNSA. The CDR3 is CASSLRDRDRVGEQYF. The CDR3 DNA is TGTGCCAGCAGCTTGAGGGACCGGGACAGGGTCGGCGAGCAGTACTTC.

This clonotype was recorded at least ten times. This rearrangement joins TRBV4-1 to TRBJ2-7, with TRBD2 matching over 7 bases. Germline V CDR1 and CDR2: MGHRA, YSYEKL. This CDR3 has 16 residues. Unmatched junction bases numbered 9, after V lost 0 bases and J lost 4 bases. The chain's CDR3 is CASSQDPSGEGYEQYF. CDR3 nucleotide sequence: TGCGCCAGCAGCCAAGATCCGTCGGGGGAGGGGTACGAGCAGTACTTC.

This clonotype has ten or more counts. The chain is built from TRBV7-2 and TRBJ2-7; tentatively, D is TRBD2 (6 bases). The CDR3 has 14 residues. Germline values: CDR1 SGHTA, CDR2 FQGNSA. V was pared by 1 base and J by 3 bases, with 10 bases between. The DNA for the CDR3 is TGTGCCAGCAGCTTAGAGGTGGGAGGCTACGAGCAGTACTTC. Residues: CASSLEVGGYEQYF.

This clonotype came up many times. The genes are TRBV7-6 and TRBJ1-5; D unclear. The germline CDR1 and CDR2 sequences are SGHVS and FNYEAQ. V lost 1 base and J 8 bases, leaving 12 bases between the germline ends. This CDR3 has 14 amino acids. The CDR3, as DNA: TGTGCCAGCAGCTTAGGCGGCGGTGAAGAGCCCCAGCATTTT. Its translation: CASSLGGGEEPQHF. The variable domain in full, completed from reference TRBV7-6 and TRBJ1-5, reads GAGVSQSPRYKVTKRGQDVALRCDPISGHVSLYWYRQALGQGPEFLTYFNYEAQQDKSGLPNDRFSAERPEGSISTLTIQRTEQRDSAMYRCASSLGGGEEPQHFGDGTRLSIL.

Many counts were recorded for this clonotype. The gene calls are TRBV20-1 and TRBJ2-5; 9 bases fit TRBD2. The CDR3 is made up of 12 amino acids. Germline V gives CDR1 DFQATT, CDR2 SNEGSKA (reference sequence). The DNA for the CDR3 is TGCAGCGCCGGGACTAGCAAAGAGACCCAGTACTTC. It is translated as CSAGTSKETQYF.

This clonotype was seen ten or more times. This chain connects TRBV29-1 to TRBJ2-5; no definite D call. The CDR3 covers 14 residues. CDR1 and CDR2 (germline): SQVTM, ANQGSEA. The ends were cut back, 0 bases at V and 1 base at J, with 9 bases in the middle. The CDR3 DNA reads as TGCAGCGTTGAAGATCAGGCCGCCCAAGAGACCCAGTACTTC. As protein: CSVEDQAAQETQYF.

This clonotype was observed many times. CDR3 DNA sequence: TGTGCCAGCAGCAGGGGTCTCCTCATGAACACTGAAGCTTTCTTT. Amino acids: CASSRGLLMNTEAFF. This chain links TRBV14 with TRBJ1-1; weak D call: TRBD1 (5 bases). Trimming took off 5 bases at V and 0 bases at J, with 13 bases between the two ends. The CDR3 has 15 amino acids. Germline CDR1 and CDR2: SGHDN and FVKESK.

About this clonotype itself: A much more abundant neighbour one base away suggests this may be a read error. The rearrangement links TRBV12-3 or TRBV12-4 to TRBJ2-5; D ambiguous. This CDR3 has 13 residues. The CDR3 is CASGFLTPETQYF. Here the CDR3 DNA reads TGTGCCAGCGGTTTTCTCACGCCGGAGACCCAGTACTTC.

V is TRBV11-2 and J is TRBJ2-1; tentative D call: TRBD2 (6 bases). Trimming shortened V by 5 bases and J by 3 bases, and 17 bases separated the two germline ends. This CDR3 is built from 16 residues. Germline-derived CDR1 and CDR2 are SGHAT and FQNNGV. CDR3 sequence: CASSLVTGVIYNEQFF. For the CDR3, the DNA is TGTGCCAGCAGCCTGGTAACGGGAGTCATCTACAATGAGCAGTTCTTC.